This T cell receptor (beta chain) was identified during a study of T-cell reconstitution after alpha-beta-depleted transplantation in children. Unique molecular identifiers were built into the TCRbeta library. Each CDR3 protein gets one entry after TCRdb re-called the PCR reads with MiXCR. The sample shows hundreds of thousands of distinct CDR3 sequences, about an eighth of them seen only once. V lost 5 bases, J lost 0 bases, and 15 bases lay in between. Germline-derived CDR1 and CDR2 are SEHNR and FQNEAQ (reference sequence). This CDR3 region has 16 residues. Study-level findings and limits: Alpha-beta T cells present about two months after transplant were reported to originate from several hundred expanded graft clones.

In regard to this clonotype: The antigen remains undetermined.

The sequenced sample was PBMCs, obtained before TCRalphabeta/CD19-depleted stem cell transplant. The sequence came from a girl under 10 years old with congenital amegakaryocytic thrombocytopenia, due to receive a stem cell transplant. The V and J genes are TRBV7-9 and TRBJ2-3, with a possible D match to TRBD2 (6 bases). The CDR3 loop is CASSPPGLRSTDTQYF. In DNA, the CDR3 is TGTGCCAGCAGCCCCCCGGGACTCCGAAGCACAGATACGCAGTATTTT. Full variable domain (outside the CDR3, taken from reference TRBV7-9 and TRBJ2-3): DTGVSQNPRHKITKRGQNVTFRCDPISEHNRLYWYRQTLGQGPEFLTYFQNEAQLEKSRLLSDRFSAERPKGSFSTLEIQRTEQGDSAMYLCASSPPGLRSTDTQYFGPGTRLTVL.